This TCR beta chain was sequenced for a study of OX40 agonist ivuxolimab in advanced cancers. Study conclusions and caveats: On average, a greater number of expanded clones characterised CD8+ T cells relative to CD4+.

Sequencing used immunoSEQ multiplex PCR; TCRdb keeps in-frame clones, though not all of them. Here the sample spans tens of thousands of clones, around 88% being singletons. About this clone: Antigen: not known.

Germline V gives CDR1 MGHRA, CDR2 YSYEKL. This CDR3 contains 14 residues. The V and J ends lost 4 bases and 3 bases respectively, with 13 bases between them. This sequence joins TRBV4-1 and TRBJ2-7; D assignment may be TRBD1 or TRBD2 (5 bases each). Sequencing used CD4+ or CD8+ T cells sorted from blood, obtained in a trial of the OX40 agonist ivuxolimab. This receptor was obtained from an adult with an advanced solid tumor such as melanoma, head and neck, liver or kidney cancer. The CDR3 sequence is CASSPGPVGYEQYF. CDR3 nucleotide sequence: TGCGCCAGCAGCCCGGGACCGGTGGGCTACGAGCAGTACTTC.